This TCR beta chain was captured by sequencing in a study of T cell changes during pregnancy in multiple sclerosis. Germline loops: CDR1 KGHSH, CDR2 LQKENI. The V gene lost 1 base and the J gene lost 7 bases, with 11 bases spanning the gap. The CDR3 has 13 residues. Assay: immunoSEQ multiplex PCR; the TCRdb copy retains only in-frame clones and omits some. The sample contains about 60,000 clones, roughly 89% of which appear only once. Sequenced material: CD4+ T cells from peripheral blood mononuclear cells, taken after pregnancy. V and J are TRBV18 and TRBJ2-7; D perhaps matches TRBD1 (5 bases). The receptor was derived from a female donor in good health, enrolled as a control in a pregnancy study. The CDR3 spells CASSPRPREEQYF. The CDR3 DNA reads as TGTGCCAGCTCACCACGCCCCAGGGAAGAGCAGTACTTC.